Sequencing of this TCR beta chain was carried out in a study of blood T cell repertoires in COVID-19. Study at large: Sites in the United States, Italy and Spain provided acute and convalescent COVID-19 samples. Sample material is recorded as cDNA or gDNA derived from T cells, B-cell-depleted T cells, or PBMCs.

Original analysis: Estimation of nucleated cell counts was performed using reference gene primer amplification. TCRdb's copy holds only in-frame clones and misses some; the assay was immunoSEQ multiplex PCR. V and J calls and clone size are those listed in that table; D and trimming were worked out from the DNA. This table holds some 700,000 clones, approximately 90% found once. Germline CDR1 MNHEY, CDR2 SMNVEV (reference sequence). CDR3 length equals 17 residues. Between the trimmed V and J ends, which lost 5 bases and 0 bases, there was a span of 19 bases. Material: peripheral blood. The V call is TRBV27, the J call TRBJ1-1, with D possibly matching TRBD1 (5 bases). This sequence was found in a woman between 18 and 29 years old with acute or convalescent COVID-19. The CDR3 sequence is CASSPDGGWAMNTEAFF. In nucleotides, the CDR3 is TGTGCCAGCAGTCCCGATGGGGGGTGGGCGATGAACACTGAAGCTTTCTTT.